This T cell receptor beta chain appears in the sequencing data of a study of graft-versus-host responses after intestinal transplantation. Across the whole study: Anti-thymocyte globulin induction was given to all recipients, followed by tacrolimus and steroids for 2 to 4 years. Points from the study as a whole: The presence of high graft-versus-host to host-versus-graft clonal ratios in allografts characterized patients with graft-donor T cell macrochimerism.

This CDR3 spans 11 amino acids. Germline CDR1 and CDR2: DFQATT and SNEGSKA (reference sequence). Clones were sequenced by immunoSEQ multiplex PCR, and TCRdb holds only the in-frame ones, with some missing. The sample lists 100,000 or so clones; approximately 90% were seen once. As to this clone: As yet, its antigen is unknown.

This TCR was recovered from a human donor who received an intestinal transplant. The rearrangement joins TRBV20-1 to TRBJ1-2; D is unresolved. This material consisted of unstimulated CD4+ T cells sorted from spleen or lymph node cells, taken before intestinal transplant. DNA of the CDR3: TGCAGCACGACCGACTTCTATGGCTACACCTTC. Its protein product is CSTTDFYGYTF.